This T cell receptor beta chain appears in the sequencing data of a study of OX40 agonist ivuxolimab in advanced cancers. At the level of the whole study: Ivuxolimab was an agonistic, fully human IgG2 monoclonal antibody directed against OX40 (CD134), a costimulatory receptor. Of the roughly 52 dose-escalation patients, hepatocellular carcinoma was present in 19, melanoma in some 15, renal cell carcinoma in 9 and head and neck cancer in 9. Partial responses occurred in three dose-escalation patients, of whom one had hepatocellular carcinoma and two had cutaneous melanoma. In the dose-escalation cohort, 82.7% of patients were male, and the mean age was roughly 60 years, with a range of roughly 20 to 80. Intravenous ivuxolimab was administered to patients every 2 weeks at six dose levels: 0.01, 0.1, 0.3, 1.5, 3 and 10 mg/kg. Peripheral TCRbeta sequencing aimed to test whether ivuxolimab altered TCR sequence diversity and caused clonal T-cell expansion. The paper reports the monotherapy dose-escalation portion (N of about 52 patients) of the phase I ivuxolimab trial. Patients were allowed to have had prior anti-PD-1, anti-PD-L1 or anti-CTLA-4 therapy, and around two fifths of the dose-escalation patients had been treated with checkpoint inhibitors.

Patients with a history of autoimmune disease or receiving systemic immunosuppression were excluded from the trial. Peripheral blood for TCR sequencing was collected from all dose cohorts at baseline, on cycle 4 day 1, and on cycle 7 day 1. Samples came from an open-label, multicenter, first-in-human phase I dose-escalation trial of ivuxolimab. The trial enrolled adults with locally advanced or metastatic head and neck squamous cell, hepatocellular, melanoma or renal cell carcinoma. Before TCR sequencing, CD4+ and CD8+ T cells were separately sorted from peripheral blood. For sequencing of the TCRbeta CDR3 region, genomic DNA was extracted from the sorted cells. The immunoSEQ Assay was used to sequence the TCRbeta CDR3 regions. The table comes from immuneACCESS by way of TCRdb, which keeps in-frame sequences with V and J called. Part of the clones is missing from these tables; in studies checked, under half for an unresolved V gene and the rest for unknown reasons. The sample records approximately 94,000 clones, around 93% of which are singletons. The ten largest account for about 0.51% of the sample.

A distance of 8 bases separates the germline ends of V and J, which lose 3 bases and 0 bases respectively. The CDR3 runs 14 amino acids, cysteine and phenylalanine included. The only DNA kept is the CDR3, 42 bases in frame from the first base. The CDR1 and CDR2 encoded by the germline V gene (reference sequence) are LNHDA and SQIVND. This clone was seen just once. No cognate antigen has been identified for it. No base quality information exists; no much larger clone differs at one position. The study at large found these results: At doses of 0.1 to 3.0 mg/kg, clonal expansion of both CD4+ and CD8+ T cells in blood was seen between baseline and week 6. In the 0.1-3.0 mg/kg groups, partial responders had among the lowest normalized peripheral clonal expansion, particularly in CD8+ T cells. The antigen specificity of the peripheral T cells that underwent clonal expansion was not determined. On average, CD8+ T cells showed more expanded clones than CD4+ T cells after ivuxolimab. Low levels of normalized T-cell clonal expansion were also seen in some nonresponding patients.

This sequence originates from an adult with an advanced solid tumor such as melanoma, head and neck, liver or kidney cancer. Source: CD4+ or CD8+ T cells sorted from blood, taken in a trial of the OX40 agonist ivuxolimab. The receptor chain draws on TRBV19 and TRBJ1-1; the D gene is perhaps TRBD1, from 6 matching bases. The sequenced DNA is TGTGCCAGTAGTATGACAGGTCTGAACACTGAAGCTTTCTTT. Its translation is CASSMTGLNTEAFF.